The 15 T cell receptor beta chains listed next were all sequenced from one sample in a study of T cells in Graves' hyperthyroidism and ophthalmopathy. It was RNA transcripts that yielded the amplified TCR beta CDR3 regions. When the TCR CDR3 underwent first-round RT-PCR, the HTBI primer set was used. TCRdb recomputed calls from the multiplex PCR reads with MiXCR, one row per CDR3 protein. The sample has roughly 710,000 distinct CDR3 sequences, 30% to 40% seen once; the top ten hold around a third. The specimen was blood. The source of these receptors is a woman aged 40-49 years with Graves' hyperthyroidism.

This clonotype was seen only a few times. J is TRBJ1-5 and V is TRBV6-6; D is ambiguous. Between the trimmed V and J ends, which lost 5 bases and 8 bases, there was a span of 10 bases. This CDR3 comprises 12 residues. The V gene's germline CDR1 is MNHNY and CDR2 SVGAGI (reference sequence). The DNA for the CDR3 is TGTGCCAGCAGTAAGCCCGCAGAGCCCCAGCATTTT. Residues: CASSKPAEPQHF.

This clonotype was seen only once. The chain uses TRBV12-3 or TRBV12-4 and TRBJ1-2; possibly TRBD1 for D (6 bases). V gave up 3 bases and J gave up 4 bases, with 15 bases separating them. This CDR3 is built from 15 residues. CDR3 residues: CASSLGGARGYGYTF. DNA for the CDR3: TGTGCCAGCAGTTTGGGGGGGGCGCGGGGCTATGGCTACACCTTC.

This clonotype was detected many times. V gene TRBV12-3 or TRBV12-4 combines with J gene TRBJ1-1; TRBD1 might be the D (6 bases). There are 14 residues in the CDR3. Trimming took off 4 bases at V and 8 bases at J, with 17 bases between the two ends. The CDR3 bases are TGTGCCAGCAGTTACCGGACAGAAAGGCCAGAAGCTTTCTTT. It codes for CASSYRTERPEAFF.

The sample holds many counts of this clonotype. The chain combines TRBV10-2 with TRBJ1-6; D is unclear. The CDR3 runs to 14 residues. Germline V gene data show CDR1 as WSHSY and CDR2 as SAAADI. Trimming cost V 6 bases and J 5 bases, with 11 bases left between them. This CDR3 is CASSEIGDNSPLHF. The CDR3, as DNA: TGCGCCAGCAGCGAGATCGGAGATAATTCACCCCTCCACTTT.

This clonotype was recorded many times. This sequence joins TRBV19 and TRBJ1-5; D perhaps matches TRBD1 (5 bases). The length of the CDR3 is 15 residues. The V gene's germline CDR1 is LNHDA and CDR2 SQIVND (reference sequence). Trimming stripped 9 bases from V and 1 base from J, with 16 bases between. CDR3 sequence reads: CASRDVLTSNQPQHF. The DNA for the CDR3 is TGTGCCAGCAGGGACGTCCTTACGAGCAATCAGCCCCAGCATTTT.

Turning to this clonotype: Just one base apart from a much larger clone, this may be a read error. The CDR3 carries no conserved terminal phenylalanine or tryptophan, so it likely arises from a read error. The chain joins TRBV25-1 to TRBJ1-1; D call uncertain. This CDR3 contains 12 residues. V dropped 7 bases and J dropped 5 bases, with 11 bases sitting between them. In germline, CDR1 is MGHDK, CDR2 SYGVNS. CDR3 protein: CASTTGRTEAFL. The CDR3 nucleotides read TGTGCCAGCACCACCGGGAGGACTGAAGCTTTCCTT.

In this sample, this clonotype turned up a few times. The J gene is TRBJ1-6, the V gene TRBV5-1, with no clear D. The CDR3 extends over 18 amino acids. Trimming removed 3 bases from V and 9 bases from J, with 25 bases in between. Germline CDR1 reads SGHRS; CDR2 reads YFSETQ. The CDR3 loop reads CASSWWVRERPAGSPLHF. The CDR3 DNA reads TGCGCCAGCAGCTGGTGGGTTCGCGAACGACCCGCGGGTTCACCCCTCCACTTT. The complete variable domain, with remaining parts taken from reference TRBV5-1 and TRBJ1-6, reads KAGVTQTPRYLIKTRGQQVTLSCSPISGHRSVSWYQQTPGQGLQFLFEYFSETQRNKGNFPGRFSGRQFSNSRSEMNVSTLELGDSALYLCASSWWVRERPAGSPLHFGNGTRLTVT.

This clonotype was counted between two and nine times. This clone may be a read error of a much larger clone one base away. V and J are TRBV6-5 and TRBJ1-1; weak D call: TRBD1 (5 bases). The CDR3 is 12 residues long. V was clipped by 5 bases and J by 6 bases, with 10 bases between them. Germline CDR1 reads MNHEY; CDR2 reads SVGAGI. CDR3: CASSDWGAEAFF. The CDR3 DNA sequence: TGTGCCAGCAGTGACTGGGGGGCTGAAGCTTTCTTT.

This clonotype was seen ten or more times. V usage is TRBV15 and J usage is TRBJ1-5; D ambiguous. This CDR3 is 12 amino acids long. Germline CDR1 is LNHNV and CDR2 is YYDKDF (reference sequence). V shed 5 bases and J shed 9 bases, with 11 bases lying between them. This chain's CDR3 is CATSPLLGPQHF. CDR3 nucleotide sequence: TGTGCCACCAGCCCGCTTTTAGGGCCCCAGCATTTT. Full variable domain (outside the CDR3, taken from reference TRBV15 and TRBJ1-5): DAMVIQNPRYQVTQFGKPVTLSCSQTLNHNVMYWYQQKSSQAPKLLFHYYDKDFNNEADTPDNFQSRRPNTSFCFLDIRSPGLGDTAMYLCATSPLLGPQHFGDGTRLSIL.

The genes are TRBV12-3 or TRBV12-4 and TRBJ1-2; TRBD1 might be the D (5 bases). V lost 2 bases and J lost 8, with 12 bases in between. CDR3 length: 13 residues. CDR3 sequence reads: CASSLWGQGGYTF. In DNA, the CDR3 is TGTGCCAGCAGTTTATGGGGCCAGGGCGGCTACACCTTC.

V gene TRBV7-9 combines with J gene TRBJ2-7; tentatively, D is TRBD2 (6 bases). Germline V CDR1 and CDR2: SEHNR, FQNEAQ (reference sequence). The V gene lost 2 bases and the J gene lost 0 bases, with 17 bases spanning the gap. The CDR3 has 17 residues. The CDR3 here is CASSLKAGLPSSYEQYF. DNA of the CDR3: TGTGCCAGCAGCTTAAAGGCCGGACTACCGAGCTCCTACGAGCAGTACTTC.

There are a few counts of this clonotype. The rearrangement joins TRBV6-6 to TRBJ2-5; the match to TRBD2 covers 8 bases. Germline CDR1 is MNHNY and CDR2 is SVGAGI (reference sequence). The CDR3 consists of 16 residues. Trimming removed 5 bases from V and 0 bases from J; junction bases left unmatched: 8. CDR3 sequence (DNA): TGTGCCAGCAGTGAGATAGCGGGATCGTACCAAGAGACCCAGTACTTC. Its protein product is CASSEIAGSYQETQYF.

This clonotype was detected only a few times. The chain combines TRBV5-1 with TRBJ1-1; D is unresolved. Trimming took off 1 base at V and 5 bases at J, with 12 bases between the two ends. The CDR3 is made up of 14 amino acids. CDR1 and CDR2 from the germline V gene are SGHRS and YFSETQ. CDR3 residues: CASSLPAVGTEAFF. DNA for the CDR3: TGCGCCAGCAGCTTGCCGGCCGTGGGGACTGAAGCTTTCTTT.

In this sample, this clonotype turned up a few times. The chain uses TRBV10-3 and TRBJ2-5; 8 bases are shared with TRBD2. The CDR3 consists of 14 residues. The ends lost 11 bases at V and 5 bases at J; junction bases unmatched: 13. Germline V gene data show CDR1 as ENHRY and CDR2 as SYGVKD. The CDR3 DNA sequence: TGTGCCTCAAGACTCGGGGGGGCAGGTGAGACCCAGTACTTC. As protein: CASRLGGAGETQYF.

This CDR3 reads CASSTTGGSPLHF. The DNA for the CDR3 is TGTGCCAGTAGTACAACAGGGGGCTCACCCCTCCACTTT. This chain uses TRBV19 with TRBJ1-6; 9 bases map to TRBD1. The CDR3 has 13 amino acids. The junction had 2 bases not matched to a gene; V was cut back by 4 bases and J by 10 bases. Germline CDR1 reads LNHDA; CDR2 reads SQIVND (reference sequence).